Following are 15 T cell receptor beta chains from one sample sequenced in a study of blood T cell repertoires in COVID-19. Generated by immunoSEQ multiplex PCR, the TCRdb table keeps only in-frame clones and is missing some. Of about 220,000 clones in the sample, around four fifths were seen once. The sequenced sample consisted of peripheral blood. These receptors originate from a young man with active or convalescent COVID-19.

V gene TRBV24-1 combines with J gene TRBJ2-3, with TRBD2 as a possible D gene (6 bases). This CDR3 is 14 amino acids long. Germline CDR1 and CDR2: KGHDR and SFDVKD. The ends were cut back, 2 bases at V and 4 bases at J, with 9 bases in the middle. Written as DNA, the CDR3 is TGTGCCACCAGTGATTGGCGGGGCGCAGATACGCAGTATTTT. Translation: CATSDWRGADTQYF.

The chain couples TRBV11-2 to TRBJ2-5; D may be TRBD2 (6 bases). The CDR3 runs to 14 residues. V lost 3 bases, J lost 4 bases, and 12 bases lay in between. The germline CDR1 and CDR2 sequences are SGHAT and FQNNGV. CDR3 nucleotides: TGTGCCAGCAGCTTTGGCGGGGAGAGAGAGACCCAGTACTTC. It is translated as CASSFGGERETQYF.

V is TRBV19 and J is TRBJ1-5; TRBD1 is a possible D gene (5 bases). This CDR3 is 14 amino acids long. Germline V lookup: CDR1 LNHDA, CDR2 SQIVND (reference sequence). Written as DNA, the CDR3 is TGTGCTCTAGGGGCGCTAGGAAGGAGACAGCCCCAGCATTTT. This translates into CALGALGRRQPQHF.

The chain couples TRBV28 to TRBJ1-5, with D unresolved. Looked up from germline, CDR1 is MDHEN and CDR2 is SYDVKM. V was clipped by 10 bases and J by 3 bases, with 10 bases between them. This CDR3 is built from 12 residues. The CDR3 here is CAIGVYNQPQHF. CDR3 in DNA: TGTGCCATCGGAGTTTACAATCAGCCCCAGCATTTT.

V usage is TRBV12-3 or TRBV12-4 and J usage is TRBJ1-2; no reliable D call. The CDR3 runs 11 residues. Trimming left V 1 base short and J 7 bases short, with 4 bases between. CDR3 DNA sequence: TGTGCCAGCAGTTTAGGAGCTGGCTACACCTTC. Its protein is CASSLGAGYTF.

V and J are TRBV27 and TRBJ1-1, with D maybe TRBD1 (5 bases). CDR1 and CDR2 from the germline V gene are MNHEY and SMNVEV (reference sequence). With 4 bases removed from V and 7 bases from J, the gap between germline ends came to 19 bases. This CDR3 spans 15 amino acids. For the CDR3, the DNA is TGTGCCAGCAGTTGGGACCCGCGGGGTCAATTTGAAGCTTTCTTT. It translates to CASSWDPRGQFEAFF.

The sample holds a few counts of this clone. The V call is TRBV4-2, the J call TRBJ1-2; 9 bases map to TRBD1. This CDR3 has 15 residues. Trimming at V came to 3 bases and at J to 7 bases, leaving 9 bases not matched to a gene. Germline V lookup: CDR1 LGHNA, CDR2 YNFKEQ. CDR3 coding DNA: TGTGCCAGCAGCCATCATGTACAGGGGGCCGGTGGCTACACCTTC. Encoded protein: CASSHHVQGAGGYTF.

This clone occurred a few times. This chain joins TRBV15 and TRBJ2-2; D unclear. CDR1 and CDR2 from the germline V gene are LNHNV and YYDKDF (reference sequence). Trimming left V 5 bases short and J 5 bases short, with 6 bases between. The CDR3 length is 12 residues. This chain's CDR3 is CATSSTTGELFF. CDR3 bases: TGTGCCACCAGCTCAACAACCGGGGAGCTGTTTTTT. Drawing the rest from reference TRBV15 and TRBJ2-2, the complete variable domain is DAMVIQNPRYQVTQFGKPVTLSCSQTLNHNVMYWYQQKSSQAPKLLFHYYDKDFNNEADTPDNFQSRRPNTSFCFLDIRSPGLGDTAMYLCATSSTTGELFFGEGSRLTVL.

The chain combines TRBV7-2 with TRBJ1-4; TRBD1 aligns across 8 bases. This CDR3 has 16 amino acids. Germline CDR1 reads SGHTA; CDR2 reads FQGNSA. V shed 5 bases, J shed 0 bases, and the junction held 5 bases outside the gene matches. CDR3 coding DNA: TGTGCCAGCAGCCCCCAGACAGGGGCAACTAATGAAAAACTGTTTTTT. It specifies CASSPQTGATNEKLFF. Supplemented by reference TRBV7-2 and TRBJ1-4, the full variable domain reads GAGVSQSPSNKVTEKGKDVELRCDPISGHTALYWYRQSLGQGLEFLIYFQGNSAPDKSGLPSDRFSAERTGGSVSTLTIQRTQQEDSAVYLCASSPQTGATNEKLFFGSGTQLSVL.

V and J are TRBV27 and TRBJ1-2; a weak D match, TRBD1 (6 bases). The CDR3 loop spans 11 amino acids. Trimming pared 5 bases from V and 7 bases from J, leaving 8 bases between. Germline V gene data show CDR1 as MNHEY and CDR2 as SMNVEV (reference sequence). CDR3 sequence reads: CASSTGSGYTF. Here the CDR3 DNA reads TGTGCCAGCAGTACAGGGTCTGGCTACACCTTC.

V usage is TRBV18 and J usage is TRBJ2-7; 7 bases align to TRBD2. Trimming cost V 3 bases and J 1 base; bases outside gene matches: 3. The CDR3 is made up of 14 amino acids. Looked up from germline, CDR1 is KGHSH and CDR2 is LQKENI. The CDR3 nucleotides read TGTGCCAGCTCACCTGGGGAGGGGTCCTACGAGCAGTACTTC. Amino acids: CASSPGEGSYEQYF.

The chain employs TRBV4-1 and TRBJ2-1, with D perhaps TRBD2 (5 bases). This CDR3 is 15 amino acids long. V was cut by 0 bases and J by 4 bases, with 10 bases left in between. The germline V gene encodes CDR1 MGHRA and CDR2 YSYEKL. The CDR3 spells CASSQEAARYNEQFF. CDR3 DNA sequence: TGCGCCAGCAGCCAAGAAGCGGCCCGTTACAATGAGCAGTTCTTC.

V is TRBV7-6 and J is TRBJ1-6; D gene ambiguous. The germline CDR1 and CDR2 sequences are SGHVS and FNYEAQ. With 1 base removed from V and 10 bases from J, the gap between germline ends came to 11 bases. This CDR3 contains 14 residues. CDR3 in DNA: TGTGCCAGCAGCTTAGAAGTGGGCCGGTCACCCCTCCACTTT. This codes for CASSLEVGRSPLHF. The variable domain in full, with the rest retrieved from reference TRBV7-6 and TRBJ1-6, is GAGVSQSPRYKVTKRGQDVALRCDPISGHVSLYWYRQALGQGPEFLTYFNYEAQQDKSGLPNDRFSAERPEGSISTLTIQRTEQRDSAMYRCASSLEVGRSPLHFGNGTRLTVT.

The chain links TRBV2 to TRBJ1-5; 7 bases fit TRBD1. There are 14 residues in the CDR3. With V trimmed by 1 base and J by 9 bases, 6 bases remained unmatched. CDR1 and CDR2 from the germline V gene are SNHLY and FYNNEI. As DNA, the CDR3 is TGTGCCAGCAGTGAAGGGGCAGGGGGTAGGCCCCAGCATTTT. This translates into CASSEGAGGRPQHF.

V gene TRBV28 combines with J gene TRBJ2-1, with 12 bases that match TRBD2. The V gene end was trimmed by 2 bases and the J gene end by 3 bases; junction bases not matched to a gene: 5. The length of the CDR3 is 17 residues. CDR1 is MDHEN, CDR2 SYDVKM, per germline. In nucleotides, the CDR3 is TGTGCCAGCAGTTTACCGACTAGCGGGGGCCTCTACAATGAGCAGTTCTTC. Its protein product is CASSLPTSGGLYNEQFF. The whole variable domain, filled in from reference TRBV28 and TRBJ2-1, reads DVKVTQSSRYLVKRTGEKVFLECVQDMDHENMFWYRQDPGLGLRLIYFSYDVKMKEKGDIPEGYSVSREKKERFSLILESASTNQTSMYLCASSLPTSGGLYNEQFFGPGTRLTVL.